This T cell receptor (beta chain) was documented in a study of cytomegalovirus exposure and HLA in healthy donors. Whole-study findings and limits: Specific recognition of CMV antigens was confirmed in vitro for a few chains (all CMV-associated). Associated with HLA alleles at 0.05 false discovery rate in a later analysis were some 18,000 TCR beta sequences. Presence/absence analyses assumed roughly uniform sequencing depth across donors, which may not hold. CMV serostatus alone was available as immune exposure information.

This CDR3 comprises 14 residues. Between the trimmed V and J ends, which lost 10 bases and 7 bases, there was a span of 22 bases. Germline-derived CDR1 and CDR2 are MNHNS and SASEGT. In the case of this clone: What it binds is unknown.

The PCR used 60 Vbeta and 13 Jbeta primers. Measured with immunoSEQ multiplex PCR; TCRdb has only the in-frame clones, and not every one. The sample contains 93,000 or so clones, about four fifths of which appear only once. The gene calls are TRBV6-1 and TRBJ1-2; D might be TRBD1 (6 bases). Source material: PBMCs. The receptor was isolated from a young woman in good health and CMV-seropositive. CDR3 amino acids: CATGEPYRESGYTF. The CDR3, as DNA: TGTGCCACCGGAGAACCGTACAGGGAATCTGGCTACACCTTC.